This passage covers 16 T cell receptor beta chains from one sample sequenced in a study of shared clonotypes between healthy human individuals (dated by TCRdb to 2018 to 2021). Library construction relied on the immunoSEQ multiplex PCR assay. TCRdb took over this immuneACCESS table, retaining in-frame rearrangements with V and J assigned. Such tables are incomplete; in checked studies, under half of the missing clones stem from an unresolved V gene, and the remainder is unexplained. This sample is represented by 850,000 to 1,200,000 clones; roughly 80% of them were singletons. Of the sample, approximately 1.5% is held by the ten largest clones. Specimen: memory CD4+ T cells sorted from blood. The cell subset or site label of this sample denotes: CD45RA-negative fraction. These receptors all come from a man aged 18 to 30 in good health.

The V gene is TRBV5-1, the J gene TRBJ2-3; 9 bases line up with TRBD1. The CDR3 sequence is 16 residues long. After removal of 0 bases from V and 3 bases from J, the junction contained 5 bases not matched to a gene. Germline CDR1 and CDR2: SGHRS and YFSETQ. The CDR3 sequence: CASSLDRDRVTDTQYF. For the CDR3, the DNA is TGCGCCAGCAGCTTGGACCGGGACAGGGTTACAGATACGCAGTATTTT.

CDR3 DNA sequence: TGTGCCAGCAGCCAGGGCCTCCAAGAGACCCAGTACTTC. It specifies CASSQGLQETQYF. The chain recombines TRBV11-2 with TRBJ2-5; perhaps TRBD1 as D (5 bases). Germline V gene data show CDR1 as SGHAT and CDR2 as FQNNGV. Trimming left V 5 bases short and J 1 base short, with 8 bases between. The CDR3 consists of 13 residues.

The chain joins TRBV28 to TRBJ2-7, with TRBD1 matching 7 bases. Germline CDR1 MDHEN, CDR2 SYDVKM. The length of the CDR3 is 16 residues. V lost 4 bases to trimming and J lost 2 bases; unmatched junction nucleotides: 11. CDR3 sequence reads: CASSSLIRDRPYEQYF. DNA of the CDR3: TGTGCCAGCAGTTCACTGATCCGGGACAGACCCTACGAGCAGTACTTC.

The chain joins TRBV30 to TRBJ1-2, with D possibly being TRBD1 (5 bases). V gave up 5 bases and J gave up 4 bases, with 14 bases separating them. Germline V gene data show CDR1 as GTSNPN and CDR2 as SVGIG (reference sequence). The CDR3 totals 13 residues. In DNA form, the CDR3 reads TGTGCCTGGGGTGACCGGGGGGGCTATGGCTACACCTTC. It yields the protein CAWGDRGGYGYTF.

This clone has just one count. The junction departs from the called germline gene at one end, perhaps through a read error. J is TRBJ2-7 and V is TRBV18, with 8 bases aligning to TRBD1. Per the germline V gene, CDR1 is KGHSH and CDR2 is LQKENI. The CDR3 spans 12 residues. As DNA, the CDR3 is TGTGCCAGCTCACCGATACAGGGGGAGCCGTACTTC. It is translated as CASSPIQGEPYF.

This CDR3 is CSTKTSYEQYF. The CDR3 DNA reads TGCAGCACCAAGACCTCGTACGAGCAGTACTTC. V is TRBV29-1 and J is TRBJ2-7; D gene uncertain. Germline CDR1 SQVTM, CDR2 ANQGSEA. The V end lost 8 bases, the J end lost 4 bases, and 12 bases lay between the germline ends. CDR3 length equals 11 residues.

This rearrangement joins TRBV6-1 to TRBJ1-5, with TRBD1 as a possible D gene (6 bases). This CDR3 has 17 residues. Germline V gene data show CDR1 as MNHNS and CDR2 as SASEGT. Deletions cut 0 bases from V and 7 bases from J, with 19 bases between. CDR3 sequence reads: CASSEARDLEGVQPQHF. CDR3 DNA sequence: TGTGCCAGCAGTGAAGCGCGTGATCTGGAGGGGGTGCAGCCCCAGCATTTT.

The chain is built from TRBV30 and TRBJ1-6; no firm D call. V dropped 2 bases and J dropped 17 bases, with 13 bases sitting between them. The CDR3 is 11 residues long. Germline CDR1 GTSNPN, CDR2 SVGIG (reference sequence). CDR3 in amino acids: CAWSTPTLVHF. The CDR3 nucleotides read TGTGCCTGGAGTACTCCGACCCTCGTCCACTTT.

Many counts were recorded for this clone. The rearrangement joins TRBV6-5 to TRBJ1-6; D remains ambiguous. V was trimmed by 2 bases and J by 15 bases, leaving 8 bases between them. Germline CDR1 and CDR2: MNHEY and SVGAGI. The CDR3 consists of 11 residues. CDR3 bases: TGTGCCAGCAGTTACGGGCAAAACCTCCACTTT. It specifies CASSYGQNLHF.

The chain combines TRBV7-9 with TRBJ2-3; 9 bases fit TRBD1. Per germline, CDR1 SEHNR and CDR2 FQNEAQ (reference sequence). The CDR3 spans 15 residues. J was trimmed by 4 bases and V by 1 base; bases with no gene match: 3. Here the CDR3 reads CASSLGDREADTQYF. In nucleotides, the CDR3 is TGTGCCAGCAGCTTAGGGGACAGGGAAGCAGATACGCAGTATTTT.

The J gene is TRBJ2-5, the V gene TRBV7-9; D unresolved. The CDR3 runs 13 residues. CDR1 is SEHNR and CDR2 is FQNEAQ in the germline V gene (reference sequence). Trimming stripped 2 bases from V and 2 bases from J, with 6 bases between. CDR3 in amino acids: CASSLPRQETQYF. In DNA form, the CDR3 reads TGTGCCAGCAGCTTACCTAGGCAAGAGACCCAGTACTTC.

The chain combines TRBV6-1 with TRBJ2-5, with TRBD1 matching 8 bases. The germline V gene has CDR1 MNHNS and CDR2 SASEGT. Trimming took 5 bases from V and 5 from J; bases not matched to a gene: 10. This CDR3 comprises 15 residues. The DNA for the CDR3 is TGTGCCAGCAGTACAGTCAGGGGGCTGGCCGAGACCCAGTACTTC. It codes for CASSTVRGLAETQYF.

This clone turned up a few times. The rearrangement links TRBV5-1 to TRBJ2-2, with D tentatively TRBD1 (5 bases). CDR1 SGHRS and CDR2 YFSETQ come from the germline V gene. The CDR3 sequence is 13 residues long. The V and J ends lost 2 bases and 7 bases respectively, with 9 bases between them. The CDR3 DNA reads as TGCGCCAGCAGCTTAGGGGAAATCGGGGAGCTGTTTTTT. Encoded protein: CASSLGEIGELFF.

The CDR3 reads CASSYRTSGNTIYF. The DNA for the CDR3 is TGTGCCAGCAGTTATAGAACCTCTGGAAACACCATATATTTT. This chain joins TRBV6-6 and TRBJ1-3; D is ambiguous. Germline-derived CDR1 and CDR2 are MNHNY and SVGAGI (reference sequence). The CDR3 is made up of 14 amino acids. Trimming stripped 3 bases from V and 0 bases from J, with 6 bases between.

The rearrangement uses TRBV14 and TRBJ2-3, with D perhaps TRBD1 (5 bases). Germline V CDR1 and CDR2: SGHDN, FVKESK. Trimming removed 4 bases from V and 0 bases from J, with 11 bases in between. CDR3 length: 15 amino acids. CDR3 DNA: TGTGCCAGCAGCCCCTGGGGCAGGAGCACAGATACGCAGTATTTT. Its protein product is CASSPWGRSTDTQYF.

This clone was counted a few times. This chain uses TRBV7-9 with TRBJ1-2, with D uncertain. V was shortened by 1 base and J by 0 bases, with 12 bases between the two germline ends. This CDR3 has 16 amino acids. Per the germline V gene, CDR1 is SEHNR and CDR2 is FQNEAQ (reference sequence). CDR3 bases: TGTGCCAGCAGCTTAGGATTCGGGGAAGCTAACTATGGCTACACCTTC. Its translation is CASSLGFGEANYGYTF. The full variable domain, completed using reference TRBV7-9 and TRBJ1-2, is DTGVSQNPRHKITKRGQNVTFRCDPISEHNRLYWYRQTLGQGPEFLTYFQNEAQLEKSRLLSDRFSAERPKGSFSTLEIQRTEQGDSAMYLCASSLGFGEANYGYTFGSGTRLTVV.